The next 27 T cell receptor beta chains were all read from a single sample in a study of blood T cell repertoires in COVID-19. The data were produced by immunoSEQ multiplex PCR, yet TCRdb's version contains in-frame clones alone and is incomplete. The sample lists about 30,000 clones, more than 65% occurring once. The material sequenced was peripheral blood. Receptors originate from a man between 70 and 80 years old with COVID-19, enrolled during active disease.

This rearrangement joins TRBV5-1 to TRBJ2-7; 7 nucleotides agree with TRBD2. V gave up 4 bases and J gave up 7 bases; unmatched junction bases: 8. The length of the CDR3 is 13 residues. Germline CDR1 SGHRS, CDR2 YFSETQ. CDR3 sequence reads: CASSPVAGEEQYF. The CDR3 region has the DNA TGCGCCAGCAGCCCAGTAGCGGGTGAAGAGCAGTACTTC.

In this sample, this clone turned up once. The rearrangement uses TRBV3-1 (or the pseudogene TRBV3-2) and TRBJ2-7; possibly TRBD1 for D (6 bases). The germline CDR1 and CDR2 sequences are LGHDT and YNNKEL (reference sequence). The CDR3 totals 17 residues. The germline V and J ends were trimmed by 0 bases and 4 bases, with 19 bases remaining between them. Written as DNA, the CDR3 is TGTGCCAGCAGCCAAGATCAGTGGACAGTCTCTGGGTACGAGCAGTACTTC. It translates to CASSQDQWTVSGYEQYF.

The DNA for the CDR3 is TGCGCCAGCAGCTACAGCCCAGGGGGCCGGGACACTGAAGCTTTCTTT. Its protein product is CASSYSPGGRDTEAFF. V and J are TRBV5-1 and TRBJ1-1, with 8 bases identical to TRBD1. Germline V lookup: CDR1 SGHRS, CDR2 YFSETQ. This CDR3 has 16 amino acids. V lost 3 bases and J lost 3; bases outside the gene matches: 10.

This clone has only one observation. The CDR3 spells CASSLGWGAGELFF. CDR3 sequence (DNA): TGTGCCAGCAGCTTAGGCTGGGGCGCCGGGGAGCTGTTTTTT. V usage is TRBV7-2 and J usage is TRBJ2-2, with D maybe TRBD1 (5 bases). The germline gives CDR1 SGHTA, CDR2 FQGNSA. The CDR3 contains 14 residues. Trimming cost V 1 base and J 6 bases, with 9 bases left between them. Filled out from reference TRBV7-2 and TRBJ2-2, the complete variable domain reads GAGVSQSPSNKVTEKGKDVELRCDPISGHTALYWYRQSLGQGLEFLIYFQGNSAPDKSGLPSDRFSAERTGGSVSTLTIQRTQQEDSAVYLCASSLGWGAGELFFGEGSRLTVL.

This clone was recorded a few times. This chain connects TRBV5-4 to TRBJ2-7, with TRBD2 matching 10 bases. Germline CDR1 is SGHNT and CDR2 is YYREEE (reference sequence). With V trimmed by 2 bases and J by 0 bases, 11 bases remained unmatched. This CDR3 comprises 18 residues. This chain's CDR3 is CASSFARLAGTPSYEQYF. The CDR3 DNA follows: TGTGCCAGCAGCTTCGCGCGACTAGCGGGCACACCCTCCTACGAGCAGTACTTC.

This chain connects TRBV6-5 to TRBJ2-1; 7 positions agree with TRBD2. V lost 5 bases and J lost 4; bases outside the gene matches: 8. Per germline, CDR1 MNHEY and CDR2 SVGAGI. The CDR3 is 15 amino acids. The CDR3 spells CASSTGGKGYNEQFF. The DNA of the CDR3 is TGTGCCAGCAGTACCGGGGGGAAGGGGTACAATGAGCAGTTCTTC.

The CDR3, as DNA: TGCGCCAGCAGCCAGGCTACAGGTGCGGTCGTGTACGAGCAGTACTTC. Translation: CASSQATGAVVYEQYF. The J gene is TRBJ2-7, the V gene TRBV4-3; D perhaps matches TRBD1 (5 bases). The CDR3 length is 16 residues. CDR1 and CDR2 (germline): LGHNA, YSLEER. V was clipped by 3 bases and J by 4 bases, with 19 bases between them.

This chain uses TRBV19 with TRBJ2-7; TRBD1 is a possible D gene (5 bases). CDR1 and CDR2 (germline): LNHDA, SQIVND (reference sequence). The CDR3 runs 14 residues. V lost 1 base to trimming and J lost 5 bases, with 12 bases between them. CDR3 residues: CASSIGHRSDEQYF. The CDR3 DNA is TGTGCCAGTAGTATAGGGCACAGGTCGGACGAGCAGTACTTC.

This chain connects TRBV4-3 to TRBJ2-5; perhaps TRBD1 as D (6 bases). Germline V gives CDR1 LGHNA, CDR2 YSLEER. The CDR3 contains 16 residues. V was pared by 0 bases and J by 5 bases, with 16 bases between. The CDR3 sequence: CASSQDTGTQRETQYF. CDR3 nucleotides: TGCGCCAGCAGCCAAGACACCGGGACACAACGGGAGACCCAGTACTTC.

The chain has TRBV25-1 and TRBJ1-3; D not certain. The V end was cut by 1 base, the J end by 4 bases, with 14 bases between. The CDR3 extends over 16 amino acids. CDR1 is MGHDK and CDR2 is SYGVNS in the germline V gene. CDR3 sequence (DNA): TGTGCCAGCAGTGAATCTCGACTCCCTGTAGGAAACACCATATATTTT. Its translation: CASSESRLPVGNTIYF. Full variable domain (rest looked up from reference TRBV25-1 and TRBJ1-3): EADIYQTPRYLVIGTGKKITLECSQTMGHDKMYWYQQDPGMELHLIHYSYGVNSTEKGDLSSESTVSRIRTEHFPLTLESARPSHTSQYLCASSESRLPVGNTIYFGEGSWLTVV.

This clone has more than one count but fewer than ten. The chain has TRBV21-1 and TRBJ1-1. TRBV21-1 corresponds to a pseudogene. There are 19 residues in the CDR3. The CDR3 DNA reads as TGTGCCAGCAGCCAAACCCAGGTAACCTCCGGGCGGGGAAGGACTGAAGCTTTCTTT. Protein product: CASSQTQVTSGRGRTEAFF.

The gene calls are TRBV19 and TRBJ2-1; 11 bases map to TRBD2. The CDR3 spans 15 residues. J gave up 2 bases and V 5 bases, and 2 bases lay outside the gene matches. The germline V gene has CDR1 LNHDA and CDR2 SQIVND (reference sequence). In nucleotides, the CDR3 is TGTGCCAGTAGTCCTAGCGGGAGGACCTACAATGAGCAGTTCTTC. Its protein product is CASSPSGRTYNEQFF.

This clone was observed a few times. This sequence joins TRBV7-9 and TRBJ2-1; 11 positions match TRBD2. The CDR3 has 17 amino acids. Germline trimming cut 0 bases from V and 8 bases from J; bases unmatched to any gene: 9. The V gene's germline CDR1 is SEHNR and CDR2 FQNEAQ (reference sequence). CDR3 region: CASSLARLAGGKDEQFF. The CDR3 nucleotides are TGTGCCAGCAGCTTAGCTCGGCTAGCGGGAGGTAAGGATGAGCAGTTCTTC.

The genes are TRBV29-1 and TRBJ2-3; 12 nucleotides match TRBD2. This CDR3 contains 13 residues. The ends lost 7 bases at V and 2 bases at J; junction bases unmatched: 1. Germline V gene lookup returns CDR1 SQVTM and CDR2 ANQGSEA. The CDR3 DNA is TGCAGCGCTAGCGGGAGGGTCACAGATACGCAGTATTTT. It codes for CSASGRVTDTQYF.

This clone showed up just a few times. The chain has TRBV30 and TRBJ1-4; D is uncertain. The V and J ends lost 6 bases and 11 bases respectively, with 13 bases between them. The CDR3 length is 11 residues. The germline CDR1 and CDR2 sequences are GTSNPN and SVGIG (reference sequence). The CDR3 DNA follows: TGTGCCTGCCGACTACGGAGGAAACTGTTTTTT. This encodes CACRLRRKLFF.

J is TRBJ1-5 and V is TRBV9; D possibly corresponds to TRBD1 (5 bases). With 0 bases removed from V and 4 bases from J, the gap between germline ends came to 8 bases. Germline V gives CDR1 SGDLS, CDR2 YYNGEE. This CDR3 has 14 residues. CDR3 coding DNA: TGTGCCAGCAGCGTAGATGCAGGGAATCAGCCCCAGCATTTT. It yields the protein CASSVDAGNQPQHF.

The chain is built from TRBV6-4 and TRBJ1-6; 7 nucleotides agree with TRBD1. Germline V gives CDR1 MRHNA, CDR2 SNTAGT. This CDR3 has 17 amino acids. V lost 3 bases, J lost 4 bases, and 9 bases stayed unmatched. Here the CDR3 reads CASSERSGTAYNSPLHF. The CDR3, as DNA: TGTGCCAGCAGTGAGCGCTCCGGGACAGCTTATAATTCACCCCTCCACTTT.

In this sample, this clone turned up a few times. The CDR3 region has the DNA TGTGCCAGCAGTTGGACAGGGAATAATTCACCCCTCCACTTT. Amino acid sequence: CASSWTGNNSPLHF. The J gene is TRBJ1-6, the V gene TRBV27; TRBD1 aligns across 8 bases. The ends lost 4 bases at V and 5 bases at J; junction bases unmatched: 1. The CDR3 has 14 residues. The germline V gene encodes CDR1 MNHEY and CDR2 SMNVEV (reference sequence).

This clone was found once. This chain uses TRBV28 with TRBJ2-7; D may be TRBD2 (5 bases). V gave up 4 bases and J gave up 0 bases, with 19 bases separating them. The germline V gene has CDR1 MDHEN and CDR2 SYDVKM. The length of the CDR3 is 17 residues. In nucleotides, the CDR3 is TGTGCCAGCAGTTCTAACCAATGGACTCCTAACTCCTACGAGCAGTACTTC. Amino acid sequence: CASSSNQWTPNSYEQYF. Full variable domain (rest looked up from reference TRBV28 and TRBJ2-7): DVKVTQSSRYLVKRTGEKVFLECVQDMDHENMFWYRQDPGLGLRLIYFSYDVKMKEKGDIPEGYSVSREKKERFSLILESASTNQTSMYLCASSSNQWTPNSYEQYFGPGTRLTVT.

The chain combines TRBV24-1 with TRBJ2-3; perhaps TRBD2 as D (5 bases). CDR3 length: 16 residues. The V end lost 5 bases, the J end lost 2 bases, and 16 bases lay between the germline ends. Germline assignment: CDR1 KGHDR and CDR2 SFDVKD. The CDR3 here is CATSAGREGYTDTQYF. In DNA form, the CDR3 reads TGTGCCACCAGTGCCGGACGGGAAGGGTACACAGATACGCAGTATTTT.

V gene TRBV5-5 combines with J gene TRBJ2-7; D is ambiguous. Germline loops: CDR1 SGHKS, CDR2 YYEKEE (reference sequence). Trimming stripped 5 bases from V and 3 bases from J, with 15 bases between. The CDR3 is 14 amino acids. The CDR3 DNA is TGTGCCAGCAGACCGTTTGGTAGTAACTACGAGCAGTACTTC. Translated, it gives CASRPFGSNYEQYF.

This chain uses TRBV4-3 with TRBJ2-5, with TRBD1 matching over 9 bases. J lost 5 bases, V lost 4 bases, and 8 bases had no gene match. Per the germline V gene, CDR1 is LGHNA and CDR2 is YSLEER. This CDR3 has 15 amino acids. The CDR3 DNA reads TGCGCCAGCAGCCGTGGGACAGGGCGTTGGGAGACCCAGTACTTC. It specifies CASSRGTGRWETQYF.

This chain uses TRBV29-1 with TRBJ2-3, with TRBD2 identical over 7 bases. The CDR3 has 14 residues. The germline V gene encodes CDR1 SQVTM and CDR2 ANQGSEA. V lost 7 bases to trimming and J lost 4 bases; unmatched junction nucleotides: 11. In DNA form, the CDR3 reads TGCAGCGCTGGGTGGGGGGGAACGGCAGATACGCAGTATTTT. Translation: CSAGWGGTADTQYF.

This sequence joins TRBV28 and TRBJ2-7; 11 bases fit TRBD2. Germline V CDR1 and CDR2: MDHEN, SYDVKM. V dropped 7 bases and J dropped 5; count of bases not matched to a gene: 10. CDR3 size: 15 residues. CDR3 nucleotides: TGTGCCAGCACTAATAGCGGGAGGGCTCGCCACGAGCAGTACTTC. This codes for CASTNSGRARHEQYF.

This chain joins TRBV7-8 and TRBJ2-6; D gene unclear. The CDR3 is made up of 17 amino acids. V lost 0 bases, J lost 0 bases, and 9 bases lay in between. Germline V gene data show CDR1 as SGHVS and CDR2 as FQNEAQ. CDR3 amino acids: CASSLAVASSGANVLTF. CDR3 sequence (DNA): TGTGCCAGCAGCTTAGCGGTTGCGAGCTCTGGGGCCAACGTCCTGACTTTC.

The CDR3 coding sequence is TGTGCAAGTCGCTTAGTGGGCGATTCACCCTATGGCTACACCTTC. Translation: CASRLVGDSPYGYTF. The chain joins TRBV12-2 to TRBJ1-2; the table calls TRBD1, which could not be checked here. TRBV12-2 is recorded as a pseudogene. The CDR3 sequence is 15 residues long.

The chain uses TRBV6-2 or TRBV6-3 and TRBJ1-2; a weak D match, TRBD1 (5 bases). Germline V lookup: CDR1 MNHEY, CDR2 SVGEGT. CDR3 length: 13 residues. Trimming removed 5 bases from V and 7 bases from J, with 14 bases in between. The CDR3 region is CASSRGGTPGYTF. CDR3 coding DNA: TGTGCCAGCAGTCGTGGAGGGACGCCTGGCTACACCTTC.